This entry features one TCR beta chain sequence. These data originate in a study of blood T cell repertoires in COVID-19. Study context: Sites across the United States, Italy and Spain contributed samples from acute and convalescent COVID-19.

The V and J ends lost 4 bases and 4 bases respectively, with 10 bases between them. Germline V gene lookup returns CDR1 MNHEY and CDR2 SVGAGI. The CDR3 loop spans 13 amino acids. The protocol was immunoSEQ multiplex PCR, while the TCRdb copy is restricted to in-frame clones and leaves out a portion. The table records 380,000 or so clones, around 87% of them present only once. This clonotype was obtained from a man aged 25 to 40 who had recovered from COVID-19. The genes are TRBV6-5 and TRBJ1-2, with D unclear. Sequenced sample: PBMCs or T cells enriched from blood (not recorded which). The CDR3 DNA reads as TGTGCCAGCAGTTCCCCGGGAGTCTATGGCTACACCTTC. Encoded protein: CASSSPGVYGYTF.